The clone carrying this T cell receptor beta chain has more than one count but fewer than ten. Per the authors' pipeline: Quantification of nucleated cells was approximated via reference gene primer amplification. Using immunoSEQ multiplex PCR, the repertoire was profiled, and TCRdb retains in-frame clones only, with some absent. The DNA gave D and trimming, while V, J and clone size come from that table. The sample consists of some 200,000 clones, about 80% of them appearing once. The source of the sample is a study of blood T cell repertoires in COVID-19. About the research overall: Samples taken during acute and convalescent COVID-19 were collected in the United States, Italy and Spain.

This sequence originates from a woman aged 30 to 39 who had recovered from COVID-19. Sequencing used peripheral blood.

CDR3 amino acids: CASSFQGARIYEAFF. The CDR3 DNA is TGTGCCAGCAGCTTTCAGGGGGCCAGAATCTATGAAGCTTTCTTT. The chain joins TRBV7-9 to TRBJ1-1; 8 bases match TRBD1. Trimming at V came to 3 bases and at J to 7 bases, leaving 10 bases not matched to a gene. The CDR3 runs to 15 residues. Germline V gene lookup returns CDR1 SEHNR and CDR2 FQNEAQ (reference sequence).